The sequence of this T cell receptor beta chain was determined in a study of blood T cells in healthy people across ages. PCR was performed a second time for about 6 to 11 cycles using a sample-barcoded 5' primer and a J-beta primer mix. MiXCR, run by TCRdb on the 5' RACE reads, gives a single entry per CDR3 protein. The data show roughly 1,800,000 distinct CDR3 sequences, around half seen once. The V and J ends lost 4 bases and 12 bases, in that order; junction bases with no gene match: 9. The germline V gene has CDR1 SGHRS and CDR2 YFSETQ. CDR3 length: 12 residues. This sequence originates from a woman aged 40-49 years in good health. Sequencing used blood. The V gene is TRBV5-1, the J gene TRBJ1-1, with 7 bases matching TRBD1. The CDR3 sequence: CASSRTGPTPFF. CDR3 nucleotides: TGCGCCAGCAGCCGGACAGGCCCGACACCTTTCTTT.